Shown below are 17 T cell receptor beta chains from a single sample sequenced in a study of cytomegalovirus exposure and HLA in healthy donors. Amplification used 60 Vbeta primers and 13 Jbeta primers. TCRdb keeps only in-frame clones here, not all; method: immunoSEQ multiplex PCR. The sample holds about 200,000 clones; about 83% are singletons and the top ten take about 1.4%. The sequenced material came from PBMCs. The origin of the receptors is a girl between 5 and 17 years old in good health and CMV-seronegative.

The gene calls are TRBV6-5 and TRBJ1-2, with TRBD1 matching 9 bases. CDR1 is MNHEY and CDR2 is SVGAGI in the germline V gene. V shed 6 bases, J shed 8 bases, and the junction held 7 bases outside the gene matches. The CDR3 runs to 13 residues. This CDR3 is CASSRDRVGGYTF. CDR3 DNA: TGTGCCAGCAGCCGGGACAGGGTGGGAGGCTACACCTTC.

This chain uses TRBV4-2 with TRBJ2-5; TRBD2 agrees at 10 bases. The germline V gene has CDR1 LGHNA and CDR2 YNFKEQ. This CDR3 is 15 amino acids long. V trimming: 3 bases; J trimming: 11 bases; junction bases outside the gene matches: 12. CDR3 sequence (DNA): TGTGCCAGCAGCCACGACGGACTAGCGGAAAGGGAGCAGTACTTC. Its protein product is CASSHDGLAEREQYF.

This rearrangement joins TRBV11-2 to TRBJ2-7; 10 bases line up with TRBD2. The CDR3 has 16 amino acids. Germline CDR1 is SGHAT and CDR2 is FQNNGV. Trimming took 5 bases from V and 5 from J; bases not matched to a gene: 12. The CDR3 protein is CASSRLGASGRDEQYF. The CDR3 nucleotides are TGTGCCAGCAGCCGACTGGGGGCTAGCGGGAGAGACGAGCAGTACTTC.

The chain joins TRBV2 to TRBJ2-1, with 12 nucleotides matching TRBD2. CDR3 length: 14 amino acids. From germline, CDR1 is SNHLY and CDR2 FYNNEI. The V and J ends lost 7 bases and 10 bases, in that order; junction bases with no gene match: 8. CDR3 protein: CASTETSGSVEQFF. In DNA form, the CDR3 reads TGTGCCAGCACTGAGACTAGCGGGAGTGTCGAGCAGTTCTTC.

For this clone: Relative to the germline gene, one junction end is altered; a read error may explain this. Other DNA sequences in the sample encode the same CDR3. The chain couples TRBV5-4 to TRBJ1-2; 7 bases are a match to TRBD1. CDR1 and CDR2 from the germline V gene are SGHNT and YYREEE (reference sequence). The CDR3 has 13 residues. The CDR3 DNA is TGTGCCAGCAGCTCGGGACAGAACTATGGCTACACCTTT. This translates into CASSSGQNYGYTF.

As DNA, the CDR3 is TGTGCCAGCAGCCCGAGTTTAGCGGGCTACAATGAGCAGTTCTTC. Protein product: CASSPSLAGYNEQFF. This chain connects TRBV7-3 to TRBJ2-1; 7 bases are a match to TRBD2. Germline loops: CDR1 SGHTA, CDR2 FQGTGA. This CDR3 region has 15 residues. V lost 5 bases, J lost 3 bases, and 7 bases stayed unmatched.

The chain carries TRBV5-6 and TRBJ1-1; 7 bases agree with TRBD1. With V trimmed by 2 bases and J by 6 bases, 7 bases remained unmatched. Germline CDR1 and CDR2: SGHDT and YYEEEE. CDR3 length: 14 residues. CDR3 DNA: TGTGCCAGCAGCTTCAGGGGGTTGAGGGCTGAAGCTTTCTTT. This translates into CASSFRGLRAEAFF.

The rearrangement joins TRBV4-3 to TRBJ1-1; TRBD1 is a possible D gene (6 bases). Germline loops: CDR1 LGHNA, CDR2 YSLEER. The CDR3 totals 15 residues. Trimming took 0 bases from V and 0 from J, leaving 8 bases between them. The DNA for the CDR3 is TGCGCCAGCAGCCAAGAACCAGGGGTGAACACTGAAGCTTTCTTT. Its protein is CASSQEPGVNTEAFF.

The V gene is TRBV29-1, the J gene TRBJ1-5, with D maybe TRBD1 (5 bases). V was pared by 6 bases and J by 10 bases, with 19 bases between. Germline V gives CDR1 SQVTM, CDR2 ANQGSEA. CDR3 length: 13 residues. CDR3 loop: CSVGFGARGPQHF. CDR3 bases: TGCAGCGTGGGTTTTGGGGCCCGTGGCCCCCAGCATTTT.

V usage is TRBV10-3 and J usage is TRBJ2-1; D remains unclear. The CDR3 spans 13 residues. Germline CDR1 and CDR2: ENHRY and SYGVKD. V lost 8 bases and J lost 0, with 8 bases in between. CDR3 protein: CAIAGTSYNEQFF. The CDR3 bases are TGTGCCATCGCCGGTACCTCCTACAATGAGCAGTTCTTC.

The genes are TRBV29-1 and TRBJ2-1; perhaps TRBD1 as D (6 bases). The CDR3 is 15 amino acids. From germline, CDR1 is SQVTM and CDR2 ANQGSEA. V was cut by 3 bases and J by 0 bases, with 12 bases left in between. DNA for the CDR3: TGCAGCGTTGATGTGGGGGCCAGCTCCTACAATGAGCAGTTCTTC. The encoded protein is CSVDVGASSYNEQFF.

The chain uses TRBV7-2 and TRBJ2-7, with 10 nucleotides matching TRBD1. V was pared by 2 bases and J by 6 bases, with 10 bases of the junction left unmatched. The CDR3 consists of 16 residues. CDR1 is SGHTA and CDR2 is FQGNSA in the germline V gene. This chain's CDR3 is CASSLSTGQGNGEQYF. In DNA, the CDR3 is TGTGCCAGCAGCTTATCGACGGGACAGGGGAACGGCGAGCAGTACTTC.

The CDR3 protein is CASSGGPGEKLFF. The CDR3 DNA reads TGTGCCAGCAGTGGGGGGCCTGGTGAAAAACTGTTTTTT. The rearrangement joins TRBV6-1 to TRBJ1-4; a possible D gene is TRBD1 (6 bases). CDR1 MNHNS and CDR2 SASEGT come from the germline V gene. The CDR3 contains 13 residues. With 4 bases removed from V and 7 bases from J, the gap between germline ends came to 10 bases.

The chain couples TRBV28 to TRBJ2-5, with D perhaps matching TRBD2 (6 bases). The CDR3 runs 18 residues. Trimming pared 1 base from V and 2 bases from J, leaving 20 bases between. Germline lookup yields CDR1 MDHEN and CDR2 SYDVKM. The CDR3 region has the DNA TGTGCCAGCAGTTTATCCGTCCTGGGACCGGGGGTACAAGAGACCCAGTACTTC. Residues: CASSLSVLGPGVQETQYF.

The chain links TRBV29-1 to TRBJ2-4; 8 nucleotides line up with TRBD1. Losses at the gene ends were 6 bases for V and 4 bases for J; bases not matched to a gene: 5. The CDR3 has 13 amino acids. Per the germline V gene, CDR1 is SQVTM and CDR2 is ANQGSEA. For the CDR3, the DNA is TGCAGCGTAGCGGACAGGGCTAAAAACATTCAGTACTTC. This sequence encodes CSVADRAKNIQYF.

The chain joins TRBV5-4 to TRBJ1-6; 7 bases fit TRBD1. This CDR3 contains 15 residues. Germline values: CDR1 SGHNT, CDR2 YYREEE (reference sequence). The V and J ends lost 4 bases and 7 bases, in that order; junction bases with no gene match: 8. For the CDR3, the DNA is TGTGCCAGCAGCCGACAGGGCGGCTTCAATTCACCCCTCCACTTT. Its translation is CASSRQGGFNSPLHF.

The rearrangement joins TRBV7-9 to TRBJ2-1; D is uncertain. Per germline, CDR1 SEHNR and CDR2 FQNEAQ (reference sequence). The CDR3 is 11 residues long. Trimming left V 5 bases short and J 8 bases short, with 7 bases between. The CDR3 region is CASSQSHEQFF. Written as DNA, the CDR3 is TGTGCCAGCAGCCAAAGCCATGAGCAGTTCTTC.